This T cell receptor (beta chain) derives from a study of human T cells and chemical hapten exposure. Turning to the study itself: Patients had diphenylcyclopropenone applied to the scalp weekly throughout the approximately 26-week study.

This clonotype has just a few counts. Its cognate antigen is unknown. Original analysis: Sequenced samples showed a median of approximately 96,000 TCRs each, with counts running from about 20,000 to 690,000. TCRdb used MiXCR to reprocess the RACE reads, holding one entry per CDR3 protein. The V and J calls come from TCRdb's annotation, not from the publication. The sample has roughly 180,000 distinct CDR3 sequences; about 20% are singletons. The V gene's germline CDR1 is SGDLS and CDR2 YYNGEE. The V end was cut by 0 bases, the J end by 4 bases, with 13 bases between. The CDR3 is 15 amino acids. Study-level points and caveats: Expanded TCR counts at PT1 were positively correlated with the patch test score. The study found that DPC sensitization did not change TCRs above 1 in 1000 frequency.

Time point meaning: patch test 1, 2 weeks after DPC sensitization. Treatment in this sample: therapeutic diphenylcyclopropenone sensitization with weekly scalp DPC. This clonotype was obtained from a woman in her forties or fifties with alopecia areata. Some clones in this sample may be carry-over from other donors' samples. Here the sequenced sample was whole blood, taken in connection with sensitization to the hapten diphenylcyclopropenone (DPC). V usage is TRBV9 and J usage is TRBJ2-5; a weak D match, TRBD1 (6 bases). CDR3 protein: CASSVAPGTLETQYF. In DNA, the CDR3 is TGTGCCAGCAGCGTAGCCCCCGGGACACTAGAGACCCAGTACTTC. Combining the CDR3 with reference TRBV9 and TRBJ2-5 gives the whole variable domain DSGVTQTPKHLITATGQRVTLRCSPRSGDLSVYWYQQSLDQGLQFLIQYYNGEERAKGNILERFSAQQFPDLHSELNLSSLELGDSALYFCASSVAPGTLETQYFGPGTRLLVL.